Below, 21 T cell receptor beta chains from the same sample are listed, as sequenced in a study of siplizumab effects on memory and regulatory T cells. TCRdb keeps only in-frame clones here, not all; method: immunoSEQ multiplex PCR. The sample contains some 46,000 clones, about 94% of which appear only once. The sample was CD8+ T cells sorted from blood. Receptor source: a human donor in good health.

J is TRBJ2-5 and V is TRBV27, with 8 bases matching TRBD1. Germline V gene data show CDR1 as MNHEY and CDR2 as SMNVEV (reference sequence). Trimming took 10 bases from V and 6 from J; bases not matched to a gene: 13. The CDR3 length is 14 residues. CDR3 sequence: CATTHPTGAQTQYF. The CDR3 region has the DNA TGTGCCACCACTCACCCGACAGGGGCACAGACCCAGTACTTC.

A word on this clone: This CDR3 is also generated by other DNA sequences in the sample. As DNA, the CDR3 is TGTGCCAGCAGTTTAAGCGGCTCCTACGAGCAGTACTTC. This gives the protein CASSLSGSYEQYF. This chain connects TRBV27 to TRBJ2-7, with D possibly TRBD2 on 5 matching bases. V was cut by 2 bases and J by 0 bases, with 5 bases left in between. This CDR3 region has 13 residues. The germline V gene encodes CDR1 MNHEY and CDR2 SMNVEV (reference sequence).

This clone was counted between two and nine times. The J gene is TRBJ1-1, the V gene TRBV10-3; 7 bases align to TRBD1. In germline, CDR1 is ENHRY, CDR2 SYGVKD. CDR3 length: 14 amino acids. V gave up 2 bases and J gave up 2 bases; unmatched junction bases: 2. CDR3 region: CAISEDRANTEAFF. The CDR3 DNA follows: TGTGCCATCAGTGAGGACAGGGCTAACACTGAAGCTTTCTTT.

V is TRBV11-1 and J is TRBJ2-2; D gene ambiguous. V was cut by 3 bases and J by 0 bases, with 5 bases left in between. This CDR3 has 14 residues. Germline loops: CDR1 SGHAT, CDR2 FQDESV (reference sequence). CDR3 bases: TGTGCCAGCAGCTTTGACTCGAACACCGGGGAGCTGTTTTTT. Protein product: CASSFDSNTGELFF.

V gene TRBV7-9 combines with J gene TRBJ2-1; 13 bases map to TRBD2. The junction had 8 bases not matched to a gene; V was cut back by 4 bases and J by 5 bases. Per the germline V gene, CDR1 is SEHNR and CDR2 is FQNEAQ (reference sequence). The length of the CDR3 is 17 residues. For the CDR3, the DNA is TGTGCCAGCAGCTCGCCACTAGCGGGAGGGGTGGACAATGAGCAGTTCTTC. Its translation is CASSSPLAGGVDNEQFF.

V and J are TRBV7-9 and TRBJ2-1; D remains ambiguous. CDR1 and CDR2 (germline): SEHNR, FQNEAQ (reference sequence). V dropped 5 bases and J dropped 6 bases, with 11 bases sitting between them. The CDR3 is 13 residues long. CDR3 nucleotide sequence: TGTGCCAGCAGCCCTTCAGGTATCAATGAGCAGTTCTTC. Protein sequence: CASSPSGINEQFF. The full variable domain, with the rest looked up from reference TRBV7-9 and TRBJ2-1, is DTGVSQNPRHKITKRGQNVTFRCDPISEHNRLYWYRQTLGQGPEFLTYFQNEAQLEKSRLLSDRFSAERPKGSFSTLEIQRTEQGDSAMYLCASSPSGINEQFFGPGTRLTVL.

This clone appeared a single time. The CDR3 coding sequence is TGTGCCAGCATATGCTACGAGCAGTACTTC. This gives the protein CASICYEQYF. The V gene is TRBV6-4, the J gene TRBJ2-7; D is uncertain. The V gene's germline CDR1 is MRHNA and CDR2 SNTAGT. The V gene lost 7 bases and the J gene lost 3 bases, with 4 bases spanning the gap. The CDR3 totals 10 residues.

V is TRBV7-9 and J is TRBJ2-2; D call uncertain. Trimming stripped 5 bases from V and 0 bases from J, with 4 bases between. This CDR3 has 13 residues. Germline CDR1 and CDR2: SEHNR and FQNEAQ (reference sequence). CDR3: CASSATNTGELFF. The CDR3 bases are TGTGCCAGCAGCGCCACGAACACCGGGGAGCTGTTTTTT.

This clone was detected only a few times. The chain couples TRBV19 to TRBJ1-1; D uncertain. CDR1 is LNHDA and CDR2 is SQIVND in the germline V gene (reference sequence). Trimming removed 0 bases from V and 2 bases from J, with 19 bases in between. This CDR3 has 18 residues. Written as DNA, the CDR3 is TGTGCCAGTAGTATAGATCGAGCAGGTCGGATACTAAACACTGAAGCTTTCTTT. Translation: CASSIDRAGRILNTEAFF. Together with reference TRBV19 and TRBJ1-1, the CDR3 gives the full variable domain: DGGITQSPKYLFRKEGQNVTLSCEQNLNHDAMYWYRQDPGQGLRLIYYSQIVNDFQKGDIAEGYSVSREKKESFPLTVTSAQKNPTAFYLCASSIDRAGRILNTEAFFGQGTRLTVV.

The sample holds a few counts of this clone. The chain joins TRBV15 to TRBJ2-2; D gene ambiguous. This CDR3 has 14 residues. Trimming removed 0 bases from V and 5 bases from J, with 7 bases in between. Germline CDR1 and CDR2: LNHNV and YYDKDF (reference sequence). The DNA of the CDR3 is TGTGCCACCAGCAGAGATCTTGAGACCGGGGAGCTGTTTTTT. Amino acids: CATSRDLETGELFF.

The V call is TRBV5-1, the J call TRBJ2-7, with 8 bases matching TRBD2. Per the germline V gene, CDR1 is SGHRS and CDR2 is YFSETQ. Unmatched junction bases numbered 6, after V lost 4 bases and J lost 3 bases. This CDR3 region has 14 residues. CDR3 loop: CASSHGLAGYEQYF. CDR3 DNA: TGCGCCAGCAGCCACGGACTAGCTGGCTACGAGCAGTACTTC.

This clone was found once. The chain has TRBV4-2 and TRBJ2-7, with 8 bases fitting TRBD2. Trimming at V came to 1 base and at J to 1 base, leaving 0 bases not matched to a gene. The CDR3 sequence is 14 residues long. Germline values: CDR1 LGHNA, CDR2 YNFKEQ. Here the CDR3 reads CASSQAGGSYEQYF. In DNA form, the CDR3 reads TGTGCCAGCAGCCAAGCGGGAGGGTCCTACGAGCAGTACTTC.

CDR3: CASSELGGAYEQYF. DNA for the CDR3: TGCGCCAGCAGTGAGCTCGGGGGGGCCTACGAGCAGTACTTC. The chain joins TRBV10-2 to TRBJ2-7, with 8 bases matching TRBD2. J lost 2 bases, V lost 2 bases, and 2 bases had no gene match. The CDR3 has 14 amino acids. Germline V gene data show CDR1 as WSHSY and CDR2 as SAAADI.

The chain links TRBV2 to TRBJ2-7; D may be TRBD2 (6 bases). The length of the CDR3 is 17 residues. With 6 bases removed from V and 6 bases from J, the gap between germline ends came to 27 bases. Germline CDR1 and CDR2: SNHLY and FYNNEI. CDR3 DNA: TGTGCCAGCAGCCATCGACCTCCTAGCGAGAGGTTGGGCGAGCAGTACTTC. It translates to CASSHRPPSERLGEQYF.

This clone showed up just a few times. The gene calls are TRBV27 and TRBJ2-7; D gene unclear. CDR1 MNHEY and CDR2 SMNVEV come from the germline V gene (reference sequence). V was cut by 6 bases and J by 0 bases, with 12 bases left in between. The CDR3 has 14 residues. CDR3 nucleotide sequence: TGTGCCAGCAGGACGTCACCCACCTCCTACGAGCAGTACTTC. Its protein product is CASRTSPTSYEQYF.

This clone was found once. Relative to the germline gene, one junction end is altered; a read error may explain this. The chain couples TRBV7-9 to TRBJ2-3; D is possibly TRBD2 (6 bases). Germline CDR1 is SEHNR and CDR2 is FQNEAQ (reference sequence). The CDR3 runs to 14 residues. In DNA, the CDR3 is TGTGCCAGCAGCCTAGCGACGGCCCCAGATACGCAGTATTTT. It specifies CASSLATAPDTQYF.

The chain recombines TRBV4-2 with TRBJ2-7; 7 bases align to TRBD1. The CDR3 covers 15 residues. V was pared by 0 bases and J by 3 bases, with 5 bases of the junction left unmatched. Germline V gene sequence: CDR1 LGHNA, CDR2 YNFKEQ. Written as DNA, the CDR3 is TGTGCCAGCAGCCAAGAACGACAGGGCTACTACGAGCAGTACTTC. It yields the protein CASSQERQGYYEQYF.

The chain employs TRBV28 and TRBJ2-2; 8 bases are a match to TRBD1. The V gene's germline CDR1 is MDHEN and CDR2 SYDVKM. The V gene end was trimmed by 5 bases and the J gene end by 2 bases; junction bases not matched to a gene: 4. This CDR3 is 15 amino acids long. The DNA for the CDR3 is TGTGCCAGCAGTCCAGGGACAGGAAACACCGGGGAGCTGTTTTTT. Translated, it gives CASSPGTGNTGELFF.

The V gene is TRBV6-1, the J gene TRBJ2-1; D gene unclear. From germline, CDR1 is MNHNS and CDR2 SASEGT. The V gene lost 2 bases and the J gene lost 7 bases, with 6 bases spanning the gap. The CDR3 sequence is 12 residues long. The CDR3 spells CASSEYRNEQFF. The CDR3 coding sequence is TGTGCCAGCAGTGAATATCGGAATGAGCAGTTCTTC.

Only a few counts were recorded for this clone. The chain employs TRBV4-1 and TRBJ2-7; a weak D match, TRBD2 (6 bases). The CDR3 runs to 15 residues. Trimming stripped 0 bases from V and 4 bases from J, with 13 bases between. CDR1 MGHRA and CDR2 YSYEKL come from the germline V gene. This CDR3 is CASSQDLTGVYEQYF. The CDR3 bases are TGCGCCAGCAGCCAAGACCTGACGGGAGTTTACGAGCAGTACTTC.

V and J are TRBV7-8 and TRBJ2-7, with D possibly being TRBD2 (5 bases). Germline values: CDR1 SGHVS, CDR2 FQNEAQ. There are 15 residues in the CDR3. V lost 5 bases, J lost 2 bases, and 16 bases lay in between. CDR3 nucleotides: TGTGCCAGCAGCGAGTCCGAGGGAGATACCTACGAGCAGTACTTC. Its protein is CASSESEGDTYEQYF. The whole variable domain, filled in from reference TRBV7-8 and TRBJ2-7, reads GAGVSQSPRYKVAKRGQDVALRCDPISGHVSLFWYQQALGQGPEFLTYFQNEAQLDKSGLPSDRFFAERPEGSVSTLKIQRTQQEDSAVYLCASSESEGDTYEQYFGPGTRLTVT.